Sequencing of this T cell receptor beta chain was carried out in a study of shared clonotypes between healthy human individuals. Study overall: The cohort had two women and three men, ages 18 to 49.

Genomic DNA came from 70 million to 100 million PBMCs in unsorted samples. It was at deep level that the assay was run. Investigators spread the genomic DNA of each subset evenly over several immunoSEQ plates. Some clones are missing from TCRdb's copy, which holds only in-frame ones; the method was immunoSEQ multiplex PCR. The sample shows 450,000 to 550,000 clones, around 79% of them seen only once. This CDR3 is 13 amino acids long. V was cut by 5 bases and J by 8 bases, with 15 bases left in between. Germline lookup yields CDR1 MDHEN and CDR2 SYDVKM. The sequenced sample consisted of PBMCs. The J gene is TRBJ1-2, the V gene TRBV28; no definite D call. The receptor comes from a woman between 40 and 50 years old in good health. Some clones in this sample may be carry-over from other donors' samples. The CDR3 region is CASSRPALGGYTF. CDR3 DNA: TGTGCCAGCAGTCGCCCGGCCCTTGGGGGCTACACCTTC.